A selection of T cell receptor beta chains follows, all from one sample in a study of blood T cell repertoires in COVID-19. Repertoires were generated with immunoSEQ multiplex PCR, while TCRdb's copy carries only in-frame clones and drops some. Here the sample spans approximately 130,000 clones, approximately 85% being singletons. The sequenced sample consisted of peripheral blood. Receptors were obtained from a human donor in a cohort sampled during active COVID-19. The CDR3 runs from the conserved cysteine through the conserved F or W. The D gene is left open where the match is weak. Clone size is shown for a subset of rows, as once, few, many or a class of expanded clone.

CDR3 protein: CASSYTGTHTGELFF
CDR3 DNA: TGTGCCAGCAGTTACACCGGGACTCACACCGGGGAGCTGTTTTTT
J gene: TRBJ2-2
D gene: .
V gene: TRBV6-2/TRBV6-3
clone size: medium-sized

CDR3 protein: CASSLGTIAGTDEQFF
CDR3 DNA: TGTGCCAGCAGCTTAGGTACGATAGCGGGAACCGATGAGCAGTTCTTC
J gene: TRBJ2-1
D gene: TRBD2
V gene: TRBV7-8
clone size: .

CDR3 protein: CASSLPRGGGANYGYTF
CDR3 DNA: TGTGCCAGCAGCTTACCACGTGGTGGGGGGGCTAACTATGGCTACACCTTC
J gene: TRBJ1-2
D gene: .
V gene: TRBV7-9
clone size: .

CDR3 protein: CASSLQGAAVAFF
CDR3 DNA: TGTGCCAGCAGCCTACAGGGGGCGGCGGTTGCTTTCTTT
J gene: TRBJ1-1
D gene: TRBD1
V gene: TRBV2
clone size: once

CDR3 protein: CASSPNLQVEAFF
CDR3 DNA: TGTGCCAGCAGCCCAAACCTACAGGTTGAAGCTTTCTTT
J gene: TRBJ1-1
D gene: .
V gene: TRBV2
clone size: .

CDR3 protein: CASSPTQGSQYGYTF
CDR3 DNA: TGTGCCAGCAGCCCGACTCAGGGATCACAGTATGGCTACACCTTC
J gene: TRBJ1-2
D gene: .
V gene: TRBV28
clone size: .

CDR3 protein: CASSPAGTKETQYF
CDR3 DNA: TGTGCCAGCAGCCCGGCCGGGACAAAAGAGACCCAGTACTTC
J gene: TRBJ2-5
D gene: .
V gene: TRBV7-2
clone size: few

CDR3 protein: CASSQGAGGVNEKLFF
CDR3 DNA: TGCGCCAGCAGCCAGGGGGCGGGAGGGGTTAATGAAAAACTGTTTTTT
J gene: TRBJ1-4
D gene: .
V gene: TRBV4-3
clone size: .

CDR3 protein: CASSQGRSNEQFF
CDR3 DNA: TGTGCCAGCAGCCAAGGGCGGAGCAATGAGCAGTTCTTC
J gene: TRBJ2-1
D gene: .
V gene: TRBV3-1/TRBV3-2
clone size: .

CDR3 protein: CASSEDKTDRGTQYF
CDR3 DNA: TGTGCCAGCAGTGAGGACAAGACAGACAGGGGGACCCAGTACTTC
J gene: TRBJ2-5
D gene: TRBD1
V gene: TRBV6-1
clone size: .

CDR3 protein: CASSFLPRGAGELFF
CDR3 DNA: TGCGCCAGCAGCTTCCTTCCCCGGGGGGCCGGGGAGCTGTTTTTT
J gene: TRBJ2-2
D gene: TRBD2
V gene: TRBV5-1
clone size: .

CDR3 protein: CASSKQGITEAFF
CDR3 DNA: TGTGCCAGTAGTAAACAGGGAATCACTGAAGCTTTCTTT
J gene: TRBJ1-1
D gene: .
V gene: TRBV19
clone size: .

CDR3 protein: CASSDRGIGNTIYF
CDR3 DNA: TGTGCCAGCAGTGACAGGGGAATAGGAAACACCATATATTTT
J gene: TRBJ1-3
D gene: TRBD1
V gene: TRBV9
clone size: .

CDR3 protein: CASSLGTDTQYF
CDR3 DNA: TGTGCCAGCAGCCTAGGCACAGATACGCAGTATTTT
J gene: TRBJ2-3
D gene: .
V gene: TRBV6-5
clone size: .

CDR3 protein: CASSSFRGGETQYF
CDR3 DNA: TGTGCCAGCAGCTCTTTCCGGGGGGGAGAGACCCAGTACTTC
J gene: TRBJ2-5
D gene: TRBD2
V gene: TRBV5-5
clone size: .

CDR3 protein: CASSLNEEEQYF
CDR3 DNA: TGTGCCAGCAGCTTAAACGAGGAGGAGCAGTACTTC
J gene: TRBJ2-7
D gene: .
V gene: TRBV7-6
clone size: .

CDR3 protein: CAARDWVNNEQFF
CDR3 DNA: TGTGCCGCCCGGGACTGGGTGAACAATGAGCAGTTCTTC
J gene: TRBJ2-1
D gene: .
V gene: TRBV11-2
clone size: many

CDR3 protein: CASSFGGRTNNEQFF
CDR3 DNA: TGTGCCAGCAGCTTCGGCGGGAGGACTAACAATGAGCAGTTCTTC
J gene: TRBJ2-1
D gene: TRBD2
V gene: TRBV11-2
clone size: .

CDR3 protein: CASSLQTNTEAFF
CDR3 DNA: TGCGCCAGCAGCTTGCAGACAAACACTGAAGCTTTCTTT
J gene: TRBJ1-1
D gene: .
V gene: TRBV5-1
clone size: .

CDR3 protein: CASSIGDRRDQPQHF
CDR3 DNA: TGTGCCAGTAGTATAGGGGACAGAAGGGATCAGCCCCAGCATTTT
J gene: TRBJ1-5
D gene: TRBD1
V gene: TRBV19
clone size: .

CDR3 protein: CASSLVSMNTEAFF
CDR3 DNA: TGTGCCAGCAGCTTAGTGAGCATGAACACTGAAGCTTTCTTT
J gene: TRBJ1-1
D gene: .
V gene: TRBV11-2
clone size: once

CDR3 protein: CAWVRADEQFF
CDR3 DNA: TGTGCCTGGGTGAGGGCCGATGAGCAGTTCTTC
J gene: TRBJ2-1
D gene: .
V gene: TRBV30
clone size: .

CDR3 protein: CAWSAGGFGTEAFF
CDR3 DNA: TGTGCCTGGAGTGCCGGGGGGTTTGGAACTGAAGCTTTCTTT
J gene: TRBJ1-1
D gene: .
V gene: TRBV30
clone size: .

CDR3 protein: CASSSRDFIKGTYNSPLHF
CDR3 DNA: TGTGCCAGTAGTTCCCGGGACTTTATAAAAGGAACCTATAATTCACCCCTCCACTTT
J gene: TRBJ1-6
D gene: .
V gene: TRBV19
clone size: .

CDR3 protein: CASRWRTEAFF
CDR3 DNA: TGTGCCAGCAGGTGGAGAACTGAAGCTTTCTTT
J gene: TRBJ1-1
D gene: .
V gene: TRBV2
clone size: .

CDR3 protein: CATSSAPTSGRAETQYF
CDR3 DNA: TGTGCCACCAGCTCCGCCCCGACTAGCGGGAGAGCAGAGACCCAGTACTTC
J gene: TRBJ2-5
D gene: TRBD2
V gene: TRBV15
clone size: once

CDR3 protein: CASSESGQIHQPQHF
CDR3 DNA: TGTGCCAGCAGTGAAAGTGGACAGATTCATCAGCCCCAGCATTTT
J gene: TRBJ1-5
D gene: .
V gene: TRBV6-1
clone size: once

CDR3 protein: CASSLGGLARDEQFF
CDR3 DNA: TGTGCCAGCAGCTTGGGGGGACTAGCTAGGGATGAGCAGTTCTTC
J gene: TRBJ2-1
D gene: TRBD2
V gene: TRBV5-8
clone size: .

CDR3 protein: CASSQVSLRAEVYF
CDR3 DNA: TGTGCCAGCAGCCAAGTGTCCCTCCGCGCCGAGGTATATTTT
J gene: TRBJ1-3
D gene: .
V gene: TRBV3-1/TRBV3-2
clone size: .

CDR3 protein: CASSRPGNTEAFF
CDR3 DNA: TGTGCCAGTAGTCGTCCGGGGAACACTGAAGCTTTCTTT
J gene: TRBJ1-1
D gene: .
V gene: TRBV19
clone size: .

CDR3 protein: CASSVLGDSGTGEQFF
CDR3 DNA: TGTGCCAGCAGCGTACTGGGGGACAGTGGTACGGGTGAGCAGTTCTTC
J gene: TRBJ2-1
D gene: TRBD1
V gene: TRBV6-6
clone size: .

CDR3 protein: CASSLALGRDGGYTF
CDR3 DNA: TGTGCCAGCAGCTTAGCTCTGGGGAGGGATGGCGGCTACACCTTC
J gene: TRBJ1-2
D gene: .
V gene: TRBV7-2
clone size: .